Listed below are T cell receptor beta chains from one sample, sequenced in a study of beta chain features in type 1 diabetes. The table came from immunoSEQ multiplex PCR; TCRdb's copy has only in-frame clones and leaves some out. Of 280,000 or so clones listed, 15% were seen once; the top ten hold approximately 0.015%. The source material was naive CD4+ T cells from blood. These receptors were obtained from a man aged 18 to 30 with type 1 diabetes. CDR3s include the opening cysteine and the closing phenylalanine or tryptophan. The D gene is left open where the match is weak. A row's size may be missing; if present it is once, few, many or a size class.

CDR3 protein: CAREGGTPSYEQYF; CDR3 DNA: TGTGCAAGGGAAGGGGGCACTCCCTCCTACGAGCAGTACTTC; CDR3 length: 14; J gene: TRBJ2-7; V gene: TRBV12-2; clone size: .; D gene: .
CDR3 protein: CASSAQRENEQFF; CDR3 DNA: TGTGCCAGCAGCGCTCAGCGGGAGAATGAGCAGTTCTTC; CDR3 length: 13; J gene: TRBJ2-1; V gene: TRBV7-2; clone size: .; D gene: TRBD2
CDR3 protein: CASSFIYQETEAFF; CDR3 DNA: TGTGCCAGCAGCTTTATTTATCAAGAGACTGAAGCTTTCTTT; CDR3 length: 14; J gene: TRBJ1-1; V gene: TRBV7-9; clone size: .; D gene: .
CDR3 protein: CASSYPGTDTQYF; CDR3 DNA: TGTGCCAGCAGTTATCCGGGCACAGATACGCAGTATTTT; CDR3 length: 13; J gene: TRBJ2-3; V gene: TRBV25-1; clone size: few; D gene: .
CDR3 protein: CALTRGGHGYTF; CDR3 DNA: TGTGCCTTGACAAGGGGGGGACATGGCTACACCTTC; CDR3 length: 12; J gene: TRBJ1-2; V gene: TRBV30; clone size: .; D gene: .
CDR3 protein: CASSIETSGHFNNEQFF; CDR3 DNA: TGTGCCAGTAGTATAGAGACTAGCGGGCATTTCAACAATGAGCAGTTCTTC; CDR3 length: 17; J gene: TRBJ2-1; V gene: TRBV19; clone size: few; D gene: TRBD2
CDR3 protein: CAWSRSGPYNEQFF; CDR3 DNA: TGTGCCTGGAGTCGGAGCGGCCCCTACAATGAGCAGTTCTTC; CDR3 length: 14; J gene: TRBJ2-1; V gene: TRBV30; clone size: .; D gene: .
CDR3 protein: CAWSGGGTDNEQFF; CDR3 DNA: TGTGCCTGGAGTGGCGGGGGGACAGACAATGAGCAGTTCTTC; CDR3 length: 14; J gene: TRBJ2-1; V gene: TRBV30; clone size: few; D gene: .
CDR3 protein: CAWSVFAGGETQYF; CDR3 DNA: TGTGCCTGGAGTGTATTTGCGGGGGGGGAGACCCAGTACTTC; CDR3 length: 14; J gene: TRBJ2-5; V gene: TRBV30; clone size: .; D gene: TRBD2
CDR3 protein: CASSYGTGVMNTEAFF; CDR3 DNA: TGTGCCAGCAGCTACGGGACAGGTGTCATGAACACTGAAGCTTTCTTT; CDR3 length: 16; J gene: TRBJ1-1; V gene: TRBV7-8; clone size: .; D gene: TRBD1
CDR3 protein: CASSTGRQGGNIQYF; CDR3 DNA: TGTGCCAGCAGCACGGGAAGACAGGGTGGAAACATTCAGTACTTC; CDR3 length: 15; J gene: TRBJ2-4; V gene: TRBV5-4; clone size: .; D gene: TRBD1
CDR3 protein: CASSVPQDRGLYEQYF; CDR3 DNA: TGTGCCAGCAGTGTCCCCCAAGACAGGGGCCTCTACGAGCAGTACTTC; CDR3 length: 16; J gene: TRBJ2-7; V gene: TRBV2; clone size: .; D gene: TRBD1
CDR3 protein: CASGAEFF; CDR3 DNA: TGTGCCAGCGGAGCAGAGTTCTTC; CDR3 length: 8; J gene: TRBJ2-1; V gene: TRBV28; clone size: .; D gene: .
CDR3 protein: CASSPPARGNNSPLHF; CDR3 DNA: TGTGCCAGCTCACCACCGGCGCGGGGGAATAATTCACCCCTCCACTTT; CDR3 length: 16; J gene: TRBJ1-6; V gene: TRBV18; clone size: .; D gene: .
CDR3 protein: CASSSYVVGQETQYF; CDR3 DNA: TGCGCCAGCAGCTCCTACGTGGTGGGGCAGGAGACCCAGTACTTC; CDR3 length: 15; J gene: TRBJ2-5; V gene: TRBV5-1; clone size: few; D gene: .
CDR3 protein: CASTTTADSYEQYF; CDR3 DNA: TGTGCCAGCACAACCACAGCGGATTCCTACGAGCAGTACTTC; CDR3 length: 14; J gene: TRBJ2-7; V gene: TRBV18; clone size: .; D gene: .
CDR3 protein: CASSPGQGGLYEQYF; CDR3 DNA: TGTGCCAGCTCACCGGGACAGGGTGGTCTCTACGAGCAGTACTTC; CDR3 length: 15; J gene: TRBJ2-7; V gene: TRBV18; clone size: few; D gene: TRBD1
CDR3 protein: CAWSVLGGGEQYF; CDR3 DNA: TGTGCCTGGAGTGTACTAGGGGGGGGAGAGCAGTACTTC; CDR3 length: 13; J gene: TRBJ2-7; V gene: TRBV30; clone size: .; D gene: .
CDR3 protein: CASSQDWRLSHVEQFF; CDR3 DNA: TGCGCCAGCAGCCAAGATTGGCGGCTCTCGCACGTTGAGCAGTTCTTC; CDR3 length: 16; J gene: TRBJ2-1; V gene: TRBV4-1; clone size: .; D gene: .
CDR3 protein: CASSVGRGGPQETQYF; CDR3 DNA: TGTGCCAGCAGCGTAGGCCGGGGGGGTCCTCAAGAGACCCAGTACTTC; CDR3 length: 16; J gene: TRBJ2-5; V gene: TRBV9; clone size: few; D gene: TRBD2
CDR3 protein: CASSPQTSNTGELFF; CDR3 DNA: TGTGCCAGCTCACCACAAACTTCGAACACCGGGGAGCTGTTTTTT; CDR3 length: 15; J gene: TRBJ2-2; V gene: TRBV18; clone size: .; D gene: .
CDR3 protein: CASSRGRAIGTNEKLFF; CDR3 DNA: TGCGCCAGCAGCCGAGGGAGGGCAATAGGAACTAATGAAAAACTGTTTTTT; CDR3 length: 17; J gene: TRBJ1-4; V gene: TRBV4-1; clone size: few; D gene: .
CDR3 protein: CASSGTGSYNEQFF; CDR3 DNA: TGTGCCAGCAGCGGGACAGGCAGTTACAATGAGCAGTTCTTC; CDR3 length: 14; J gene: TRBJ2-1; V gene: TRBV27; clone size: few; D gene: TRBD1
CDR3 protein: CAISRSTSRGTGELFF; CDR3 DNA: TGTGCCATCAGCAGATCGACCAGTAGGGGCACCGGGGAGCTGTTTTTT; CDR3 length: 16; J gene: TRBJ2-2; V gene: TRBV10-3; clone size: few; D gene: .
CDR3 protein: CASSLETGVEAFF; CDR3 DNA: TGCGCCAGCAGCTTGGAGACAGGGGTTGAAGCTTTCTTT; CDR3 length: 13; J gene: TRBJ1-1; V gene: TRBV5-1; clone size: few; D gene: TRBD1
CDR3 protein: CASSRRRAANTEAFF; CDR3 DNA: TGTGCCAGCAGCCGCCGGAGGGCCGCGAACACTGAAGCTTTCTTT; CDR3 length: 15; J gene: TRBJ1-1; V gene: TRBV13; clone size: .; D gene: .
CDR3 protein: CASSLDSYQPQHF; CDR3 DNA: TGTGCCAGCAGCTTGGACAGTTATCAGCCCCAGCATTTT; CDR3 length: 13; J gene: TRBJ1-5; V gene: TRBV5-4; clone size: .; D gene: .
CDR3 protein: CASSSRVPPGYTF; CDR3 DNA: TGTGCCAGTAGTTCCCGGGTGCCACCGGGCTACACCTTC; CDR3 length: 13; J gene: TRBJ1-2; V gene: TRBV19; clone size: few; D gene: .
CDR3 protein: CASSLTGDTEAFF; CDR3 DNA: TGTGCCAGCAGCTTAACAGGGGATACTGAAGCTTTCTTT; CDR3 length: 13; J gene: TRBJ1-1; V gene: TRBV7-9; clone size: few; D gene: TRBD1
CDR3 protein: CASSLGLGTRHGEQFF; CDR3 DNA: TGTGCCAGCAGCTTGGGTTTGGGGACTCGACACGGTGAGCAGTTCTTC; CDR3 length: 16; J gene: TRBJ2-1; V gene: TRBV7-2; clone size: .; D gene: .
CDR3 protein: CASSYGAGGFHPRNIQYF; CDR3 DNA: TGTGCCAGCAGCTACGGGGCAGGGGGCTTCCACCCCCGGAACATTCAGTACTTC; CDR3 length: 18; J gene: TRBJ2-4; V gene: TRBV14; clone size: .; D gene: TRBD1
CDR3 protein: CASSLAGGTDTQYF; CDR3 DNA: TGTGCCAGCAGCTTGGCGGGGGGAACAGATACGCAGTATTTT; CDR3 length: 14; J gene: TRBJ2-3; V gene: TRBV7-9; clone size: .; D gene: TRBD2
CDR3 protein: CASSPERTGGGEQFF; CDR3 DNA: TGTGCCAGCAGCCCTGAGAGGACGGGGGGGGGTGAGCAGTTCTTC; CDR3 length: 15; J gene: TRBJ2-1; V gene: TRBV21-1; clone size: few; D gene: .
CDR3 protein: CASSLVARPGFF; CDR3 DNA: TGTGCCAGCAGCTTAGTAGCGCGGCCCGGGTTCTTC; CDR3 length: 12; J gene: TRBJ2-1; V gene: TRBV7-9; clone size: few; D gene: .
CDR3 protein: CASRTGSLAKNIQYF; CDR3 DNA: TGTGCCAGCAGAACAGGGAGCTTAGCCAAAAACATTCAGTACTTC; CDR3 length: 15; J gene: TRBJ2-4; V gene: TRBV27; clone size: .; D gene: .
CDR3 protein: CASSDTAVSGAYEQYF; CDR3 DNA: TGTGCCAGCAGCGACACTGCGGTCTCAGGGGCCTACGAGCAGTACTTC; CDR3 length: 16; J gene: TRBJ2-7; V gene: TRBV13; clone size: few; D gene: .
CDR3 protein: CASSFEGRQYF; CDR3 DNA: TGTGCCAGCAGTTTTGAGGGTAGGCAGTACTTC; CDR3 length: 11; J gene: TRBJ2-7; V gene: TRBV28; clone size: .; D gene: .
CDR3 protein: CASSTLQGTDTQYF; CDR3 DNA: TGCGCCAGCAGCACCTTGCAGGGCACAGATACGCAGTATTTT; CDR3 length: 14; J gene: TRBJ2-3; V gene: TRBV5-1; clone size: few; D gene: .
CDR3 protein: CAWSGETSSEAGELFF; CDR3 DNA: TGTGCCTGGAGTGGGGAGACATCAAGTGAGGCCGGGGAGCTGTTTTTT; CDR3 length: 16; J gene: TRBJ2-2; V gene: TRBV30; clone size: few; D gene: .
CDR3 protein: CSGESREFSDEQFF; CDR3 DNA: TGCAGCGGCGAATCACGGGAGTTTAGCGATGAGCAGTTCTTC; CDR3 length: 14; J gene: TRBJ2-1; V gene: TRBV29-1; clone size: .; D gene: .
CDR3 protein: CASRPGVYSNQPQHF; CDR3 DNA: TGTGCCAGTAGACCGGGGGTATATAGCAATCAGCCCCAGCATTTT; CDR3 length: 15; J gene: TRBJ1-5; V gene: TRBV19; clone size: few; D gene: .
CDR3 protein: CASSIARETQYF; CDR3 DNA: TGTGCCAGCAGCATTGCGCGGGAGACCCAGTACTTC; CDR3 length: 12; J gene: TRBJ2-5; V gene: TRBV11-2; clone size: few; D gene: .
CDR3 protein: CASSRGTEQFF; CDR3 DNA: TGTGCCAGCAGCCGCGGGACCGAGCAGTTCTTC; CDR3 length: 11; J gene: TRBJ2-1; V gene: TRBV7-8; clone size: few; D gene: .
CDR3 protein: CASSYLIGSSTDTQYF; CDR3 DNA: TGTGCCAGCAGTTACTTGATCGGGAGCAGCACAGATACGCAGTATTTT; CDR3 length: 16; J gene: TRBJ2-3; V gene: TRBV6-5; clone size: .; D gene: .
CDR3 protein: CSARTTDGYTF; CDR3 DNA: TGCAGTGCTAGGACGACAGATGGCTACACCTTC; CDR3 length: 11; J gene: TRBJ1-2; V gene: TRBV20-1; clone size: .; D gene: .
CDR3 protein: CASSTGAYNEQFF; CDR3 DNA: TGTGCCAGCAGCACCGGGGCCTACAATGAGCAGTTCTTC; CDR3 length: 13; J gene: TRBJ2-1; V gene: TRBV7-2; clone size: few; D gene: .
CDR3 protein: CSVERGQGRSEAFF; CDR3 DNA: TGCAGCGTTGAAAGGGGACAGGGTCGGTCTGAAGCTTTCTTT; CDR3 length: 14; J gene: TRBJ1-1; V gene: TRBV29-1; clone size: .; D gene: TRBD1
CDR3 protein: CASSLGLAGSYNEQFF; CDR3 DNA: TGCGCCAGCAGCTTGGGACTAGCGGGCTCCTACAATGAGCAGTTCTTC; CDR3 length: 16; J gene: TRBJ2-1; V gene: TRBV5-1; clone size: few; D gene: TRBD2
CDR3 protein: CSIAPRGLTYEQYF; CDR3 DNA: TGCAGCATCGCCCCCAGGGGGCTTACCTACGAGCAGTACTTC; CDR3 length: 14; J gene: TRBJ2-7; V gene: TRBV29-1; clone size: .; D gene: TRBD1